This TCR beta chain came from a study of glioma-infiltrating T cells. Study outcomes and limitations: Tissue and blood shared very few CDR3 sequences. Tissue-blood divergence was below expectation in non-neoplastic patients, above in gliomas.

This clonotype ranks as large. The antigen is not known. The iRepertoire nested amplicon-rescue multiplex PCR amplified TCR alpha and beta CDR3s from RNA. Tissue mRNA or PBMC total RNA, about 90-450 ng, went into one-step reverse transcription and amplification. TCRdb reprocessed the multiplex PCR reads with MiXCR, giving one entry per CDR3 protein. The sample has some 4,200 distinct CDR3 sequences; roughly a quarter are singletons. The length of the CDR3 is 18 residues. Germline CDR1 is MNHNS and CDR2 is SASEGT. V shed 4 bases, J shed 4 bases, and the junction held 16 bases outside the gene matches. The chain recombines TRBV6-1 with TRBJ1-1, with TRBD1 matching over 9 bases. The TCR sequence derives from a human donor with low-grade glioma or glioblastoma, undergoing nonglioma brain surgery, or in good health (not recorded which). The specimen was glioma tissue, nonneoplastic brain tissue, or PBMCs (not recorded which). CDR3 DNA sequence: TGTGCCAGCAGTGGTGGTTTAGGCGGGACAGGGATCAGCACTGAAGCTTTCTTT. Its translation is CASSGGLGGTGISTEAFF.